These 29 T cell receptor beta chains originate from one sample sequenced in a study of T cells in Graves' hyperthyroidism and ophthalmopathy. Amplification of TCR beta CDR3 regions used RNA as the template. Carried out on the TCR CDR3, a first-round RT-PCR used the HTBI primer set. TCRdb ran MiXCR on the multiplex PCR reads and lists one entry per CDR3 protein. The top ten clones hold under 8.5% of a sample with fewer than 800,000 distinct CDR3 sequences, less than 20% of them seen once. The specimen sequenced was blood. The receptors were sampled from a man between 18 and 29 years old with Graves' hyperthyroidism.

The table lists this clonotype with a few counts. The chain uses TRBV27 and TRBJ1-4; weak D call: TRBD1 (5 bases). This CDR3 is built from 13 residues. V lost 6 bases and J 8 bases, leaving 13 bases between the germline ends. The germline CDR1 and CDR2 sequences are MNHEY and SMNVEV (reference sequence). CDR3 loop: CASRGVYDEKLFF. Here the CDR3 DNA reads TGTGCCAGCAGAGGGGTTTATGACGAAAAACTGTTTTTT.

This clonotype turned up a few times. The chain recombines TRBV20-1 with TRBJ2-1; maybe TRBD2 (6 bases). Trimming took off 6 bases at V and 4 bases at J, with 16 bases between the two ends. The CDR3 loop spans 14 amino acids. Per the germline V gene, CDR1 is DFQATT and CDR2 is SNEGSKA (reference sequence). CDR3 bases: TGCAGTGCGGAGACCGGGACTTTTTACAATGAGCAGTTCTTC. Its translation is CSAETGTFYNEQFF.

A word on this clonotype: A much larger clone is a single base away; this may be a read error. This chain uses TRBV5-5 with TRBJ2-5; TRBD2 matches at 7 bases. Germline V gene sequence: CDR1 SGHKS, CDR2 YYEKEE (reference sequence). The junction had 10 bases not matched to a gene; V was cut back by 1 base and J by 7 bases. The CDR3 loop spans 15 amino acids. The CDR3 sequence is CASSLRASGGGTQYF. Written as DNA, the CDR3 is TGTGCCAGCAGCTTGAGGGCCTCGGGGGGAGGGACCCAGTACTTC. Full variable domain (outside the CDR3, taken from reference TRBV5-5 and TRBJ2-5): DAGVTQSPTHLIKTRGQQVTLRCSPISGHKSVSWYQQVLGQGPQFIFQYYEKEERGRGNFPDRFSARQFPNYSSELNVNALLLGDSALYLCASSLRASGGGTQYFGPGTRLLVL.

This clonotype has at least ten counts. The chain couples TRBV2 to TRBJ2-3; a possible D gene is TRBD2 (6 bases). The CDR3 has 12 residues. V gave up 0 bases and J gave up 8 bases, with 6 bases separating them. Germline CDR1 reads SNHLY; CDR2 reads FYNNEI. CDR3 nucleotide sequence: TGTGCCAGCAGTGAAGCGGGGGGTACGCAGTATTTT. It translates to CASSEAGGTQYF.

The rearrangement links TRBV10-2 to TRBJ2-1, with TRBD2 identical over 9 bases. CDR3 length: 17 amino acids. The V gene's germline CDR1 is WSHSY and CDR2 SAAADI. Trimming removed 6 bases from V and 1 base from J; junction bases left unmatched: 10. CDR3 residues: CASSPGGRAGSYNEQFF. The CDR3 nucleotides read TGCGCCAGCAGCCCGGGCGGGAGGGCCGGGTCCTACAATGAGCAGTTCTTC.

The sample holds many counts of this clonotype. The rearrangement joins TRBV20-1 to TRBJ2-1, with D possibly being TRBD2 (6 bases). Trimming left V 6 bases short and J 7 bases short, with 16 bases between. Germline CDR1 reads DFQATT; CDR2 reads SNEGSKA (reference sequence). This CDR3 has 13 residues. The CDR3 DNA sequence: TGCAGTGCGAGGGGATTAGCGGTGAATGAGCAGTTCTTC. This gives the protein CSARGLAVNEQFF.

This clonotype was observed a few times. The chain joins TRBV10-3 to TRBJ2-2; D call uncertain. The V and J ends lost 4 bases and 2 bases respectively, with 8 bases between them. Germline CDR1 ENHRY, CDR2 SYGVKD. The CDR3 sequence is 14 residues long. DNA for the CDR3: TGTGCCATCAGTGGCTGGGTTAACACCGGGGAGCTGTTTTTT. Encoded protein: CAISGWVNTGELFF.

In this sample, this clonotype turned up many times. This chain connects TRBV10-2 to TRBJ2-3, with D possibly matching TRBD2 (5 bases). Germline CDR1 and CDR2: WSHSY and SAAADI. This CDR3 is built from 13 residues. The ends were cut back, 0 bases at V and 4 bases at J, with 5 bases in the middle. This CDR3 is CASSESRADTQYF. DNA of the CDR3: TGCGCCAGCAGTGAGTCGAGGGCAGATACGCAGTATTTT.

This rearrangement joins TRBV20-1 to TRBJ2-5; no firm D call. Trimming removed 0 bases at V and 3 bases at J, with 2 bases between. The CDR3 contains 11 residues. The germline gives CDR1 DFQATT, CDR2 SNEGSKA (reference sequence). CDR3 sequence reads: CSARDEETQYF. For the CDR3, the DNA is TGCAGTGCTAGAGATGAAGAGACCCAGTACTTC.

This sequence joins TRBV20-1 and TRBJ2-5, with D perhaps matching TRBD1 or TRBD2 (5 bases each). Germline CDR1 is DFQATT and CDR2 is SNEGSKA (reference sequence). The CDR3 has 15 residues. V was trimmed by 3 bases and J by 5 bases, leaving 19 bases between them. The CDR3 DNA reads TGCAGTGCTAGGTTTCCGGGACGGACCGTCGAGACCCAGTACTTC. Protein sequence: CSARFPGRTVETQYF.

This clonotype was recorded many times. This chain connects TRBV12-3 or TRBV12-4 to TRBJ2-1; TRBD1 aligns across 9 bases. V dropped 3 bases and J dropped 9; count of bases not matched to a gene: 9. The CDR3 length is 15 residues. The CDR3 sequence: CASSLRDREEGEQFF. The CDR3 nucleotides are TGTGCCAGCAGTTTGCGGGACAGGGAGGAAGGTGAGCAGTTCTTC.

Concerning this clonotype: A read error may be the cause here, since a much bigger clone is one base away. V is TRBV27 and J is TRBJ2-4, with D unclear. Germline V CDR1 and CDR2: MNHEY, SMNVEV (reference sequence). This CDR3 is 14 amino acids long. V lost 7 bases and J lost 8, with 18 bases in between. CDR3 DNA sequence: TGTGCCAGCAAGAGGAGAGAGGAGACGGACATTCAGTACTTC. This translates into CASKRREETDIQYF.

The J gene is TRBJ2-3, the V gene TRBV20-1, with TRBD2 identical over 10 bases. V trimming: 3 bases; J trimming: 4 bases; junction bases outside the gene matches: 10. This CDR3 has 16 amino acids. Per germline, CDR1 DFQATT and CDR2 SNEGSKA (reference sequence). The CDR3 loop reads CSASSFSGRSADTQYF. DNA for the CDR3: TGCAGTGCTAGTTCCTTTAGCGGGAGGAGTGCAGATACGCAGTATTTT.

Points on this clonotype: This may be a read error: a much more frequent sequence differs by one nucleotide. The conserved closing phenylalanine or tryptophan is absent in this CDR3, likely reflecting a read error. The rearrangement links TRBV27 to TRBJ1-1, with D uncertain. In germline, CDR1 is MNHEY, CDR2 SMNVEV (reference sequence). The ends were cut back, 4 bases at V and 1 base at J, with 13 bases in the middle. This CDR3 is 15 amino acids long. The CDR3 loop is CASSWAGRQNTEAFL. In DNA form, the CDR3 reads TGTGCCAGCAGTTGGGCCGGTCGGCAGAACACTGAAGCTTTCCTT.

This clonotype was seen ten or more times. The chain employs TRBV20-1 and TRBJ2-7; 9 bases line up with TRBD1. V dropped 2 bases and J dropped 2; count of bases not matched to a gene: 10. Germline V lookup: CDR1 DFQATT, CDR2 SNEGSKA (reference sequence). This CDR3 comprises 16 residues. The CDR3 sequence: CSARFTGGPFTYEQYF. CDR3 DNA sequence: TGCAGTGCTAGATTTACAGGGGGCCCTTTCACCTACGAGCAGTACTTC.

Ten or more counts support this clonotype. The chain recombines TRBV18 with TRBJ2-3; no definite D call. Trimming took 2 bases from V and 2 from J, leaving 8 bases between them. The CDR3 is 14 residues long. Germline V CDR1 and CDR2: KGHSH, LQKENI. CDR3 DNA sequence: TGTGCCAGCTCACCAGGCAGACACACAGATACGCAGTATTTT. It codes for CASSPGRHTDTQYF.

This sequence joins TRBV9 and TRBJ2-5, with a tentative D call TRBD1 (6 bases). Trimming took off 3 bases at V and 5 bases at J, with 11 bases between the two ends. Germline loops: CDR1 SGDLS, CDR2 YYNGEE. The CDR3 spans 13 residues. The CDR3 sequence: CASSGAGVETQYF. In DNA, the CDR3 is TGTGCCAGCAGCGGTGCAGGGGTTGAGACCCAGTACTTC.

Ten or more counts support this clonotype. Written as DNA, the CDR3 is TGTGCCAGTAGTATTCACAGCGGGAGGTTGGAGACCCAGTACTTC. Translating gives CASSIHSGRLETQYF. The chain joins TRBV19 to TRBJ2-5; 9 nucleotides agree with TRBD2. Unmatched junction bases numbered 7, after V lost 3 bases and J lost 5 bases. Per germline, CDR1 LNHDA and CDR2 SQIVND (reference sequence). The CDR3 totals 15 residues.

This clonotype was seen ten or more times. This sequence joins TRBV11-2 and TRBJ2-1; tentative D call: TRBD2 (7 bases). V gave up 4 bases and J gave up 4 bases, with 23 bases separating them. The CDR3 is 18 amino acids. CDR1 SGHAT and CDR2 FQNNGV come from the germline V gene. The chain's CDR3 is CASSSFRGGTSDYNEQFF. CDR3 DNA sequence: TGTGCCAGCAGCTCGTTTAGGGGGGGAACTAGCGATTACAATGAGCAGTTCTTC.

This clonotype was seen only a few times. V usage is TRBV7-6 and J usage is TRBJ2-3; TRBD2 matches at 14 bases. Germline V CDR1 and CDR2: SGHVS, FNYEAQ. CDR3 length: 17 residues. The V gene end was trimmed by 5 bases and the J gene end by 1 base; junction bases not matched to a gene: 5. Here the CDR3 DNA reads TGTGCCAGCAGCCGACTAGCGGGAGGGCCGGGCACAGATACGCAGTATTTT. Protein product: CASSRLAGGPGTDTQYF.

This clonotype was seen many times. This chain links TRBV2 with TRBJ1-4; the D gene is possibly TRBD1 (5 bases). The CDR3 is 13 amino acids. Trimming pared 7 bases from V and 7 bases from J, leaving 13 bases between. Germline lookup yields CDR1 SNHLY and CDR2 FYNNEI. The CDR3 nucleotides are TGTGCCAGCATCGGGCAGGGTCTTGAAAAACTGTTTTTT. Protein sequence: CASIGQGLEKLFF.

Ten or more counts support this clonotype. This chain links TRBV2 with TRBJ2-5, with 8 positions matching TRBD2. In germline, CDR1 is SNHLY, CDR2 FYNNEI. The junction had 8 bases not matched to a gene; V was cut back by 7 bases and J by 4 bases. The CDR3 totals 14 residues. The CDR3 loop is CASKVAGSIETQYF. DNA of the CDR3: TGTGCCAGCAAGGTAGCGGGAAGTATAGAGACCCAGTACTTC.

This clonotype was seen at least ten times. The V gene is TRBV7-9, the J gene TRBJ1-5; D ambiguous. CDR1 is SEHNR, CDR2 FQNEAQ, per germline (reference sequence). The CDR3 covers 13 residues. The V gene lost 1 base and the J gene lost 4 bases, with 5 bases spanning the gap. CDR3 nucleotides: TGTGCCAGCAGCTTAGAGCAAAATCAGCCCCAGCATTTT. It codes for CASSLEQNQPQHF.

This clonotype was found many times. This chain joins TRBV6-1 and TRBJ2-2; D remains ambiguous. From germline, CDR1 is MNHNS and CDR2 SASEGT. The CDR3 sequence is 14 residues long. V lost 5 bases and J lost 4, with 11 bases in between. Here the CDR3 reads CASSLTPTTGELFF. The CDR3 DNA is TGTGCCAGCAGTTTGACTCCAACCACCGGGGAGCTGTTTTTT.

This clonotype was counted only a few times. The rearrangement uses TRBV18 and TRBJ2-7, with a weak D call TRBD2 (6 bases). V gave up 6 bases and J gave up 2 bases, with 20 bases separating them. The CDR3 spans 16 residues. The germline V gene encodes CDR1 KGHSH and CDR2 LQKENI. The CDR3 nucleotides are TGTGCCAGCTCCCCGGTTTCAAGCGGGCCCCCCTACGAGCAGTACTTC. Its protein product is CASSPVSSGPPYEQYF.

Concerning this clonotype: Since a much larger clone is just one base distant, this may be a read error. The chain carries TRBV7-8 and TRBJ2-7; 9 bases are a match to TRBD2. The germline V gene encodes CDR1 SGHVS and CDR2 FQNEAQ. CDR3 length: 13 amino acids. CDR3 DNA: TGTGTCAGCAGGCCGACTAGCGGCCTCGAGCAGTACTTC. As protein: CVSRPTSGLEQYF.

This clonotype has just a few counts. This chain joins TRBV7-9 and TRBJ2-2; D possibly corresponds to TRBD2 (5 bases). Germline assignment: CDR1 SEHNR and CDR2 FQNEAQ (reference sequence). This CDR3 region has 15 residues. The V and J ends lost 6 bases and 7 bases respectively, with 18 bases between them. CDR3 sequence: CASSRAGGFVGELFF. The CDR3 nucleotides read TGTGCCAGCAGTCGGGCAGGAGGTTTTGTCGGGGAGCTGTTTTTT.

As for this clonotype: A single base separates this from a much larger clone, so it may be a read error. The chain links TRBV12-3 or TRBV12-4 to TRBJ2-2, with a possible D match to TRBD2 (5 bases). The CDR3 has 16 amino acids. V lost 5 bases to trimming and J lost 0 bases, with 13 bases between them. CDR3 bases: TGTGCCAGCAGTCCGAGGGTTTATACGAACACCGGGGAGCTGTTTTTT. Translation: CASSPRVYTNTGELFF.

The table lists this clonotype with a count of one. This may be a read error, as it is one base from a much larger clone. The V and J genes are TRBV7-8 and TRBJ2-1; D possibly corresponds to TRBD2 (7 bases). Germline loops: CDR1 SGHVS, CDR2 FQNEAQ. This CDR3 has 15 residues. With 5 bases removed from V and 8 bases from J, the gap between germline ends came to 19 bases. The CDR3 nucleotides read TGTGCCAGCAGCGTCCGGCGGGGGCCCAACGATGAGCAGTTCTTC. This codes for CASSVRRGPNDEQFF.